These T cell receptor beta chains were read from a single sample in a study of blood T cell repertoires in COVID-19. The table came from immunoSEQ multiplex PCR; TCRdb's copy has only in-frame clones and leaves some out. The sample lists about 120,000 clones, 85% seen once, with approximately 11% in the top ten. Sequencing was done on a sample of peripheral blood. Receptors originate from a man aged 80 or over with acute or convalescent COVID-19. CDR3s include the opening cysteine and the closing phenylalanine or tryptophan. A D gene is named only where the DNA matches it firmly. Clone size, where shown, is once, few, many, or a class for clones that have expanded.

d_call j_call v_call clone_size cdr3_length cdr3_aa cdr3_nt
TRBD2 TRBJ2-1 TRBV19 - 15 CASTSGTSGYNEQFF TGTGCCAGTACCTCCGGGACTAGCGGATACAATGAGCAGTTCTTC
- TRBJ2-1 TRBV11-2 - 14 CASSLDSVYNEQFF TGTGCCAGCAGCTTAGACTCGGTGTACAATGAGCAGTTCTTC
- TRBJ2-2 TRBV11-3 - 13 CASRTGAGGELFF TGTGCCAGCAGGACGGGAGCTGGCGGGGAGCTGTTTTTT
TRBD2 TRBJ2-4 TRBV5-4 - 16 CASSWTSGGYKNIQYF TGTGCCAGCAGCTGGACTAGCGGGGGGTATAAAAACATTCAGTACTTC
- TRBJ2-5 TRBV7-6 once 14 CASSLGARQETQYF TGTGCCAGCAGCTTAGGGGCAAGACAAGAGACCCAGTACTTC
- TRBJ1-5 TRBV6-1 - 15 CASSEPPQGIQPQHF TGTGCCAGCAGTGAACCCCCACAGGGTATACAGCCCCAGCATTTT
- TRBJ1-1 TRBV7-3 few 15 CASSLRSQPNTEAFF TGTGCCAGCAGCTTAAGGTCACAGCCTAACACTGAAGCTTTCTTT
- TRBJ1-1 TRBV6-5 - 13 CASSPQGNTEAFF TGTGCCAGCAGCCCACAGGGGAACACTGAAGCTTTCTTT
TRBD1 TRBJ1-3 TRBV9 - 15 CASSPRTGPGNTIYF TGTGCCAGCAGCCCCCGGACAGGCCCTGGAAACACCATATATTTT
TRBD1 TRBJ1-5 TRBV5-4 - 13 CASSYAGGQPQHF TGTGCCAGCAGCTATGCAGGGGGACAGCCCCAGCATTTT
- TRBJ1-3 TRBV27 few 12 CASTHSGNTIYF TGTGCCAGCACCCACTCTGGAAACACCATATATTTT
TRBD2 TRBJ2-3 TRBV5-1 - 16 CASRLLAGGSPDTQYF TGCGCCAGCAGGCTTCTAGCGGGAGGCAGCCCAGATACGCAGTATTTT
- TRBJ2-1 TRBV6-5 - 13 CGTGGYTYNEQFF TGTGGGACTGGGGGGTACACCTACAATGAGCAGTTCTTC
- TRBJ1-2 TRBV19 - 14 CASSIQASNYGYTF TGTGCCAGTAGTATACAGGCCTCTAACTATGGCTACACCTTC
- TRBJ1-3 TRBV27 - 15 CASSLTLTAGNTIYF TGTGCCAGCAGTTTGACTTTGACGGCTGGAAACACCATATATTTT
- TRBJ1-1 TRBV6-5 - 13 CASSFLDSREAFF TGTGCCAGCAGTTTTTTAGACAGCCGTGAAGCTTTCTTT
TRBD2 TRBJ2-3 TRBV3-1/TRBV3-2 - 18 CASSQAPSGVSSTDTQYF TGTGCCAGCAGCCAAGCCCCTAGCGGGGTGTCTAGCACAGATACGCAGTATTTT
- TRBJ1-1 TRBV5-1 - 16 CASSLASGRTNTEAFF TGCGCCAGCAGCTTGGCCTCAGGGAGGACGAACACTGAAGCTTTCTTT
- TRBJ2-3 TRBV7-2 - 17 CASSLEPGGGGTDTQYF TGTGCCAGCAGCTTAGAGCCAGGAGGGGGAGGGACAGATACGCAGTATTTT
TRBD1 TRBJ2-1 TRBV7-9 - 12 CATGGATNEQFF TGTGCCACAGGGGGAGCCACTAATGAGCAGTTCTTC
TRBD1 TRBJ1-2 TRBV7-3 - 13 CASSLIGGDGYTF TGTGCCAGCAGCTTAATAGGGGGCGATGGCTACACCTTC
- TRBJ2-2 TRBV18 once 15 CASSPPVGFSGELFF TGTGCCAGCTCACCGCCCGTCGGGTTTTCCGGGGAGCTGTTTTTT
TRBD1 TRBJ1-4 TRBV28 - 14 CASSLDRGREKLFF TGTGCCAGCAGTTTGGACAGGGGGCGTGAAAAACTGTTTTTT
- TRBJ2-7 TRBV10-1 - 14 CASSERGSSYEQYF TGCGCCAGCAGTGAAAGGGGGAGCTCCTACGAGCAGTACTTC
TRBD1 TRBJ1-5 TRBV7-6 once 15 CASSPGQGGGQPQHF TGTGCCAGCAGCCCTGGACAGGGGGGTGGTCAGCCCCAGCATTTT
- TRBJ1-1 TRBV5-4 - 12 CASGLGWTEAFF TGTGCCAGCGGACTGGGTTGGACTGAAGCTTTCTTT
- TRBJ2-5 TRBV10-3 - 15 CAISPTGSGEETQYF TGTGCCATCAGTCCCACGGGATCGGGGGAGGAGACCCAGTACTTC
- TRBJ1-3 TRBV10-3 once 13 CAISERGTGTIYF TGTGCCATCAGTGAGCGGGGGACGGGCACCATATATTTT
TRBD1 TRBJ2-7 TRBV11-1 - 14 CASSRRQGGYEQYF TGTGCCAGCAGCCGGAGACAGGGGGGGTACGAGCAGTACTTC
TRBD2 TRBJ2-5 TRBV19 - 15 CASSTGTSSGETQYF TGTGCCAGTAGTACTGGGACTAGCTCAGGAGAGACCCAGTACTTC
- TRBJ1-6 TRBV5-6 - 15 CASSLTGRINSPLHF TGTGCCAGCAGCCTAACAGGACGGATTAATTCACCCCTCCACTTT
TRBD1 TRBJ1-1 TRBV18 - 15 CASSPQTGENTEAFF TGTGCCAGCTCACCTCAGACAGGGGAGAACACTGAAGCTTTCTTT
- TRBJ1-2 TRBV2 - 12 CASSGDGGGYTF TGTGCCAGCAGTGGGGACGGGGGTGGCTACACCTTC
- TRBJ1-5 TRBV30 - 14 CAWSWGGGNQPQHF TGTGCCTGGAGTTGGGGGGGAGGCAATCAGCCCCAGCATTTT
TRBD2 TRBJ2-2 TRBV11-2 few 15 CASSYSGASTGELFF TGTGCCAGCAGCTATAGCGGGGCCTCCACCGGGGAGCTGTTTTTT
- TRBJ1-2 TRBV19 once 15 CASSRGPTDLYGYTF TGTGCCAGTAGTAGAGGGCCGACGGACCTATATGGCTACACCTTC
TRBD1 TRBJ2-7 TRBV5-1 - 15 CASSLAWTGTYEQYF TGCGCCAGCAGCTTGGCGTGGACAGGGACCTACGAGCAGTACTTC
TRBD1 TRBJ2-7 TRBV5-1 - 15 CASSWRTGSSYEQYF TGCGCCAGCAGCTGGCGGACAGGGAGCTCCTACGAGCAGTACTTC
- TRBJ2-3 TRBV7-2 - 13 CASSPPSTDTQYF TGTGCCAGCAGCCCCCCCTCCACAGATACGCAGTATTTT
TRBD1 TRBJ1-1 TRBV19 - 15 CASSRQGAGGTEAFF TGTGCCAGTAGTAGACAGGGGGCCGGGGGCACTGAAGCTTTCTTT
TRBD2 TRBJ2-3 TRBV6-5 - 16 CASSYHRSGGVDTQYF TGTGCCAGCAGTTACCATCGATCGGGAGGTGTTGATACGCAGTATTTT
TRBD1 TRBJ2-3 TRBV9 - 16 CASSLDRGSGTDTQYF TGTGCCAGCAGCTTGGACAGGGGGTCGGGCACAGATACGCAGTATTTT
TRBD2 TRBJ2-7 TRBV7-8 - 17 CASSLAPGSGRMYEQYF TGTGCCAGCAGCTTAGCCCCCGGGAGCGGGAGAATGTACGAGCAGTACTTC
- TRBJ1-5 TRBV5-1 - 15 CASSLEGGDNQPQHF TGCGCCAGCAGCTTAGAGGGGGGGGACAATCAGCCCCAGCATTTT